In its sample, the clone carrying this TCR beta chain was seen many times. Germline CDR1 is DFQATT and CDR2 is SNEGSKA (reference sequence). Deletions cut 2 bases from V and 4 bases from J, with 12 bases between. The CDR3 is 13 residues long. The data are from a study of T-cell memory formation after mild COVID-19. TCRdb recomputed calls from the 5' RACE reads with MiXCR, one row per CDR3 protein. This table has approximately 480,000 distinct CDR3 sequences, 15% to 20% appearing once. What was sequenced was PBMCs or a T cell subset sorted from them (not recorded which). This chain uses TRBV20-1 with TRBJ2-7; tentatively, D is TRBD2 (6 bases). This clonotype was obtained from an adult woman who had mild COVID-19 (a few samples of this study predate the infection). Cell type and time point are not known. CDR3 sequence reads: CSARRDSRYEQYF. CDR3 nucleotide sequence: TGCAGTGCTAGAAGGGACTCCCGATACGAGCAGTACTTC.